This T cell receptor (beta chain) originates from a study of T cell changes during pregnancy in multiple sclerosis. Some clones are missing from TCRdb's copy, which holds only in-frame ones; the method was immunoSEQ multiplex PCR. This sample has about 96,000 clones, with 85% to 95% found just once. V dropped 5 bases and J dropped 2 bases, with 13 bases sitting between them. Per germline, CDR1 MNHNS and CDR2 SASEGT. The CDR3 length is 14 residues. V and J are TRBV6-1 and TRBJ2-7, with D perhaps TRBD1 (6 bases). This TCR was sampled from a female donor with multiple sclerosis, enrolled in a pregnancy study. The sample in question was peripheral blood, obtained in the first trimester of pregnancy. CDR3 sequence reads: CASSTYRAPYEQYF. The CDR3 region has the DNA TGTGCCAGCAGTACCTACAGGGCGCCCTACGAGCAGTACTTC.